One sample yielded the 32 T cell receptor beta chains listed below, sequenced in a study of blood T cell repertoires in COVID-19. Clones were read by immunoSEQ multiplex PCR, and TCRdb kept only the in-frame ones, dropping some. The data show about 380,000 clones, 85% seen once. Sequencing input: peripheral blood. The receptor set was obtained from a woman aged 18 to 35 with acute or convalescent COVID-19.

J is TRBJ2-7 and V is TRBV27; 7 positions agree with TRBD2. The CDR3 extends over 15 amino acids. The V gene's germline CDR1 is MNHEY and CDR2 SMNVEV (reference sequence). V trimming: 6 bases; J trimming: 4 bases; junction bases outside the gene matches: 12. DNA for the CDR3: TGTGCCAGCAGGCTCAAGTGGGGGGGTCAGTACGAGCAGTACTTC. Amino acids: CASRLKWGGQYEQYF.

This sequence joins TRBV28 and TRBJ1-4, with D possibly being TRBD1 (6 bases). CDR1 and CDR2 (germline): MDHEN, SYDVKM. Trimming cost V 0 bases and J 4 bases, with 9 bases left between them. The CDR3 runs 15 residues. The CDR3 DNA reads as TGTGCCAGCAGTTTATGGCAGGGGATTAATGAAAAACTGTTTTTT. Translation gives CASSLWQGINEKLFF.

The genes are TRBV9 and TRBJ2-1; weak D call: TRBD2 (6 bases). Germline CDR1 SGDLS, CDR2 YYNGEE. The V end lost 0 bases, the J end lost 8 bases, and 12 bases lay between the germline ends. CDR3 length: 14 residues. The CDR3 sequence: CASSVETRLDEQFF. The DNA of the CDR3 is TGTGCCAGCAGCGTAGAGACTAGATTGGATGAGCAGTTCTTC.

V gene TRBV2 combines with J gene TRBJ1-2; 8 bases are shared with TRBD1. The CDR3 consists of 14 residues. The germline V gene encodes CDR1 SNHLY and CDR2 FYNNEI. V was pared by 1 base and J by 7 bases, with 5 bases of the junction left unmatched. CDR3 residues: CASSEGQGAGGYTF. CDR3 nucleotides: TGTGCCAGCAGTGAAGGGCAGGGGGCCGGTGGCTACACCTTC.

This rearrangement joins TRBV21-1 to TRBJ1-1. TRBV21-1 is a listed pseudogene. The CDR3 spans 14 residues. The CDR3 protein is CASTPGLRHTEAFF. The CDR3, as DNA: TGTGCCAGCACCCCGGGACTCCGGCACACTGAAGCTTTCTTT.

A single count supports this clone. This sequence joins TRBV6-5 and TRBJ1-2; D is unclear. The germline CDR1 and CDR2 sequences are MNHEY and SVGAGI. The CDR3 extends over 16 amino acids. The ends were cut back, 0 bases at V and 4 bases at J, with 15 bases in the middle. The CDR3 DNA reads TGTGCCAGCAGTTACTCGGGAGGGTTAAAGGGCTATGGCTACACCTTC. Its protein product is CASSYSGGLKGYGYTF.

This clone was detected only a few times. J is TRBJ2-7 and V is TRBV25-1; TRBD1 agrees at 10 bases. V trimming: 4 bases; J trimming: 9 bases; junction bases outside the gene matches: 6. Germline CDR1 reads MGHDK; CDR2 reads SYGVNS. The CDR3 loop spans 13 amino acids. CDR3 protein: CASSGTGGFVQYF. The CDR3 nucleotides read TGTGCCAGCAGTGGGACAGGGGGGTTCGTGCAGTACTTC.

In this sample, this clone turned up once. The V gene is TRBV24-1, the J gene TRBJ2-3; 11 nucleotides agree with TRBD2. V gave up 4 bases and J gave up 2 bases; unmatched junction bases: 7. The CDR3 has 17 amino acids. CDR1 is KGHDR and CDR2 is SFDVKD in the germline V gene. CDR3 nucleotides: TGTGCCACCAGTGAGTCTGGGACTAGCGGAAACACAGATACGCAGTATTTT. Translated, it gives CATSESGTSGNTDTQYF.

The table lists this clone with a few counts. CDR3 nucleotide sequence: TGTGCCATCAGCCGGGACTCCGGGGCGGAGACCCAGTACTTC. Translating gives CAISRDSGAETQYF. The chain is built from TRBV10-3 and TRBJ2-5, with a tentative D call TRBD2 (6 bases). The CDR3 length is 14 residues. Germline V CDR1 and CDR2: ENHRY, SYGVKD. V was trimmed by 6 bases and J by 5 bases, leaving 16 bases between them.

The V gene is TRBV4-1, the J gene TRBJ1-4, with 11 bases aligning to TRBD1. The CDR3 length is 16 residues. Germline V lookup: CDR1 MGHRA, CDR2 YSYEKL. Losses at the gene ends were 1 base for V and 7 bases for J; bases not matched to a gene: 5. As DNA, the CDR3 is TGCGCCAGCAGCCAAGCCTGGACAGGGGGCGGTGAAAAACTGTTTTTT. Protein sequence: CASSQAWTGGGEKLFF.

The chain joins TRBV24-1 to TRBJ2-5; perhaps TRBD2 as D (7 bases). Germline CDR1 and CDR2: KGHDR and SFDVKD. The CDR3 is made up of 18 amino acids. The V end was cut by 5 bases, the J end by 2 bases, with 23 bases between. The CDR3 reads CATSAGIREGHPQETQYF. As DNA, the CDR3 is TGTGCCACCAGTGCTGGAATTAGGGAGGGACACCCGCAAGAGACCCAGTACTTC.

This chain joins TRBV19 and TRBJ1-1; no clear D gene. CDR3 length equals 11 residues. V lost 8 bases and J 3 bases, leaving 7 bases between the germline ends. Germline V gene sequence: CDR1 LNHDA, CDR2 SQIVND (reference sequence). CDR3 bases: TGTGCCAGTTCGGGGTACACTGAAGCTTTCTTT. Translated: CASSGYTEAFF.

Concerning this clone: The same CDR3 arises from other DNA sequences in this sample as well. The chain couples TRBV4-1 to TRBJ1-3; a possible D gene is TRBD1 (5 bases). The V gene lost 0 bases and the J gene lost 3 bases, with 9 bases spanning the gap. Germline assignment: CDR1 MGHRA and CDR2 YSYEKL. The CDR3 is made up of 15 amino acids. This CDR3 is CASSQDGGGGNTIYF. The CDR3 DNA follows: TGCGCCAGCAGCCAAGATGGGGGGGGTGGAAACACCATATATTTT.

The chain employs TRBV5-4 and TRBJ2-5; D not resolved. The CDR3 totals 14 residues. In germline, CDR1 is SGHNT, CDR2 YYREEE (reference sequence). V was trimmed by 1 base and J by 5 bases, leaving 12 bases between them. DNA of the CDR3: TGTGCCAGCAGCTTGACGAGCATTCCGGAGACCCAGTACTTC. Translated: CASSLTSIPETQYF. Using reference TRBV5-4 and TRBJ2-5 for the parts outside the CDR3, the full variable domain is ETGVTQSPTHLIKTRGQQVTLRCSSQSGHNTVSWYQQALGQGPQFIFQYYREEENGRGNFPPRFSGLQFPNYSSELNVNALELDDSALYLCASSLTSIPETQYFGPGTRLLVL.

The rearrangement uses TRBV6-5 and TRBJ1-6; D call uncertain. The V gene's germline CDR1 is MNHEY and CDR2 SVGAGI. The CDR3 consists of 15 residues. The V and J ends lost 5 bases and 5 bases respectively, with 13 bases between them. CDR3 residues: CASSRGGPNNSPLHF. Here the CDR3 DNA reads TGTGCCAGCAGTCGAGGAGGACCTAATAATTCACCCCTCCACTTT.

The chain couples TRBV6-5 to TRBJ1-2; the match to TRBD1 covers 7 bases. The ends lost 11 bases at V and 2 bases at J; junction bases unmatched: 11. Germline loops: CDR1 MNHEY, CDR2 SVGAGI. The CDR3 spans 14 residues. The CDR3 reads CASVSTGTNYGYTF. In DNA form, the CDR3 reads TGTGCCTCCGTCTCGACAGGGACCAACTATGGCTACACCTTC.

V gene TRBV28 combines with J gene TRBJ2-3; 13 bases fit TRBD2. This CDR3 region has 17 residues. V lost 6 bases and J lost 4; bases outside the gene matches: 10. The V gene's germline CDR1 is MDHEN and CDR2 SYDVKM. CDR3 sequence (DNA): TGTGCCAGCAGACCCTCGACTAGCGGGAGGCCGGCAGATACGCAGTATTTT. Amino acid sequence: CASRPSTSGRPADTQYF.

This sequence joins TRBV2 and TRBJ1-5; 9 nucleotides agree with TRBD1. The CDR3 spans 14 residues. With 8 bases clipped from V and 6 bases from J, the junction kept 8 bases outside the gene matches. Germline lookup yields CDR1 SNHLY and CDR2 FYNNEI. The CDR3 bases are TGTGCCAGCTGGACAGGGGTTGATGGTCAGCCCCAGCATTTT. This encodes CASWTGVDGQPQHF.

The chain combines TRBV21-1 with TRBJ1-2. TRBV21-1 is a listed pseudogene. The CDR3 contains 13 residues. The CDR3 sequence is CASSNLGGYGYTF. CDR3 coding DNA: TGTGCCAGCAGCAACCTCGGGGGCTATGGCTACACCTTC.

The chain recombines TRBV5-6 with TRBJ1-2; D is unresolved. Deletions cut 8 bases from V and 4 bases from J, with 15 bases between. The CDR3 runs 13 residues. Germline CDR1 SGHDT, CDR2 YYEEEE. CDR3 in DNA: TGTGCCAGTACGGACGGGGTCGGCTATGGCTACACCTTC. This encodes CASTDGVGYGYTF.

Note on this clone: Additional DNA sequences in this sample encode the identical CDR3. The chain uses TRBV5-6 and TRBJ2-7; a possible D gene is TRBD2 (6 bases). Germline V gene data show CDR1 as SGHDT and CDR2 as YYEEEE. The V and J ends lost 0 bases and 7 bases respectively, with 11 bases between them. This CDR3 is built from 13 residues. CDR3 protein: CASSLGRGGEQYF. For the CDR3, the DNA is TGTGCCAGCAGCTTGGGGCGGGGCGGGGAGCAGTACTTC.

This chain uses TRBV5-4 with TRBJ1-2, with D unresolved. CDR1 SGHNT and CDR2 YYREEE come from the germline V gene (reference sequence). The CDR3 loop spans 16 amino acids. The V and J ends lost 0 bases and 6 bases respectively, with 18 bases between them. The CDR3 here is CASSLGFQVMLHGYTF. CDR3 nucleotides: TGTGCCAGCAGCTTGGGATTTCAGGTCATGTTACATGGCTACACCTTC.

The V gene is TRBV30, the J gene TRBJ1-5; no clear D. The CDR3 is made up of 14 amino acids. The germline CDR1 and CDR2 sequences are GTSNPN and SVGIG (reference sequence). Between the trimmed V and J ends, which lost 0 bases and 2 bases, there was a span of 8 bases. The DNA for the CDR3 is TGTGCCTGGAGTGTAACAGCCGGCAATCAGCCCCAGCATTTT. As protein: CAWSVTAGNQPQHF.

This chain joins TRBV28 and TRBJ2-7, with a tentative D call TRBD1 (6 bases). CDR1 is MDHEN and CDR2 is SYDVKM in the germline V gene. CDR3 size: 21 residues. V lost 2 bases and J 0 bases, leaving 29 bases between the germline ends. CDR3 sequence reads: CASSLGPTGHESGFLSYEQYF. The CDR3 bases are TGTGCCAGCAGTTTAGGCCCCACGGGACATGAGTCGGGCTTCCTCTCCTACGAGCAGTACTTC.

This clone occurred a few times. The J gene is TRBJ1-6, the V gene TRBV6-5; 9 bases line up with TRBD1. V shed 5 bases and J 8 bases; nucleotides not matched to a gene: 4. The CDR3 covers 14 residues. Germline-derived CDR1 and CDR2 are MNHEY and SVGAGI. This CDR3 reads CASSRTGADSPLHF. The CDR3 bases are TGTGCCAGCAGTCGGACAGGGGCCGATTCACCCCTCCACTTT.

V and J are TRBV27 and TRBJ1-2; a possible D gene is TRBD1 (6 bases). Trimming cost V 5 bases and J 7 bases, with 14 bases left between them. The germline V gene has CDR1 MNHEY and CDR2 SMNVEV (reference sequence). The CDR3 runs to 13 residues. CDR3 region: CASSPTGKGGYTF. The CDR3 region has the DNA TGTGCCAGCAGTCCTACAGGGAAGGGTGGCTACACCTTC.

The genes are TRBV4-1 and TRBJ2-5; 9 positions agree with TRBD2. The V gene end was trimmed by 0 bases and the J gene end by 1 base; junction bases not matched to a gene: 6. CDR3 length: 17 residues. Germline V lookup: CDR1 MGHRA, CDR2 YSYEKL. CDR3 DNA: TGCGCCAGCAGCCAAGATAGGGCTAGCGGGGCCCAAGAGACCCAGTACTTC. As protein: CASSQDRASGAQETQYF.

V is TRBV28 and J is TRBJ2-3; D perhaps matches TRBD2 (5 bases). The length of the CDR3 is 16 residues. V was shortened by 3 bases and J by 0 bases, with 13 bases between the two germline ends. Germline V gene lookup returns CDR1 MDHEN and CDR2 SYDVKM. The CDR3 here is CASSFGVTRSTDTQYF. The CDR3 region has the DNA TGTGCCAGCAGTTTCGGGGTTACCAGAAGCACAGATACGCAGTATTTT. The whole variable domain, filled in from reference TRBV28 and TRBJ2-3, reads DVKVTQSSRYLVKRTGEKVFLECVQDMDHENMFWYRQDPGLGLRLIYFSYDVKMKEKGDIPEGYSVSREKKERFSLILESASTNQTSMYLCASSFGVTRSTDTQYFGPGTRLTVL.

Comment on this clone: This CDR3 is also generated by other DNA sequences in the sample. V usage is TRBV19 and J usage is TRBJ1-1; perhaps TRBD1 as D (5 bases). Trimming shortened V by 7 bases and J by 1 base, and 7 bases separated the two germline ends. In germline, CDR1 is LNHDA, CDR2 SQIVND (reference sequence). The CDR3 covers 12 residues. CDR3 sequence reads: CASKTGNTEAFF. The CDR3 DNA reads TGTGCCAGTAAAACAGGGAACACTGAAGCTTTCTTT.

V is TRBV10-3 and J is TRBJ1-6; D is ambiguous. CDR1 and CDR2 (germline): ENHRY, SYGVKD. The CDR3 is 15 residues long. Deletions cut 3 bases from V and 5 bases from J, with 11 bases between. The CDR3 spells CAISEPGADNSPLHF. CDR3 in DNA: TGTGCCATCAGTGAACCGGGAGCAGATAATTCACCCCTCCACTTT.

J is TRBJ1-1 and V is TRBV5-1, with D perhaps matching TRBD1 (5 bases). Trimming removed 0 bases from V and 0 bases from J, with 9 bases in between. The CDR3 contains 15 residues. CDR1 is SGHRS, CDR2 YFSETQ, per germline. DNA for the CDR3: TGCGCCAGCAGCTTGGACGTGGACATGAACACTGAAGCTTTCTTT. It encodes CASSLDVDMNTEAFF.

The chain joins TRBV9 to TRBJ2-5, with 7 bases fitting TRBD1. CDR1 is SGDLS and CDR2 is YYNGEE in the germline V gene. The CDR3 sequence is 16 residues long. The V and J ends lost 3 bases and 4 bases, in that order; junction bases with no gene match: 12. This CDR3 is CASSAPDRVPGETQYF. The CDR3 nucleotides read TGTGCCAGCAGCGCACCCGACAGGGTTCCAGGAGAGACCCAGTACTTC.